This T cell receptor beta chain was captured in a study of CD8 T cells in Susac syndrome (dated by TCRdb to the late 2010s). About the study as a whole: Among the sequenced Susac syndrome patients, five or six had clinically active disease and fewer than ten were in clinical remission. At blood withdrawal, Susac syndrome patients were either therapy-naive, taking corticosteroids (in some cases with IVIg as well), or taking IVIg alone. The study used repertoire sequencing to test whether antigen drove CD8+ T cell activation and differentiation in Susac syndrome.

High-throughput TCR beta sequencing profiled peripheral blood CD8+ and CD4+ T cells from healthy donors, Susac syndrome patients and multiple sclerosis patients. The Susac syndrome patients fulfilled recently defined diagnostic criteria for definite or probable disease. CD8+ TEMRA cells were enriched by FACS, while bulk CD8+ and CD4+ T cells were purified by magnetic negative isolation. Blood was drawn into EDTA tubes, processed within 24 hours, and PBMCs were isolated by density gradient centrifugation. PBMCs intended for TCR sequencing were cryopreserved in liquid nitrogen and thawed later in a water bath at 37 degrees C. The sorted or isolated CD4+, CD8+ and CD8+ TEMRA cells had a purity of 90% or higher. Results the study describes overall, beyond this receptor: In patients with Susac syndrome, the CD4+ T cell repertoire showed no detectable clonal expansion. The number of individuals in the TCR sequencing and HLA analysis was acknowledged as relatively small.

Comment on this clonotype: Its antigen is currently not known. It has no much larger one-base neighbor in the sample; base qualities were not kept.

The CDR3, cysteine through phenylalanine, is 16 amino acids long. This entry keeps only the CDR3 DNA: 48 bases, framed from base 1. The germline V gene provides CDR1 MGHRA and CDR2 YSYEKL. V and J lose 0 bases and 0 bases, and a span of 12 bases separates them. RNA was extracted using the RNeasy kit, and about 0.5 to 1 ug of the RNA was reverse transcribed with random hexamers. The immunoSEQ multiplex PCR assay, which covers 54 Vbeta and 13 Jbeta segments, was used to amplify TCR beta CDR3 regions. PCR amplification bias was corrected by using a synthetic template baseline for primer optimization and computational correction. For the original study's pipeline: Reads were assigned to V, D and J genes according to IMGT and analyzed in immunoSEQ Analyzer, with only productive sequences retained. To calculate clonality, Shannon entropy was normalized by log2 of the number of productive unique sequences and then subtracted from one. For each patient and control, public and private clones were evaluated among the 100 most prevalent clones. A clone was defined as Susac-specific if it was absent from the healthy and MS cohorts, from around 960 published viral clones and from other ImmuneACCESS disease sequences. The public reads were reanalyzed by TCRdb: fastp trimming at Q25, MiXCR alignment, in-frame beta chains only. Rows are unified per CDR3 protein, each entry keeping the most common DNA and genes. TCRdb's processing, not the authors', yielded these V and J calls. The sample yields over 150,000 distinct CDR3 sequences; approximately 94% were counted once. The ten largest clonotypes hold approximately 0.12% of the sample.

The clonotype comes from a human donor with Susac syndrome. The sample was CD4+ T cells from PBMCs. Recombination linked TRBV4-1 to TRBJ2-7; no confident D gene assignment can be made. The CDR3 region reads CASSQDRWGYSYEQYF. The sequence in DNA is TGCGCCAGCAGCCAAGATCGATGGGGATACTCCTACGAGCAGTACTTC.